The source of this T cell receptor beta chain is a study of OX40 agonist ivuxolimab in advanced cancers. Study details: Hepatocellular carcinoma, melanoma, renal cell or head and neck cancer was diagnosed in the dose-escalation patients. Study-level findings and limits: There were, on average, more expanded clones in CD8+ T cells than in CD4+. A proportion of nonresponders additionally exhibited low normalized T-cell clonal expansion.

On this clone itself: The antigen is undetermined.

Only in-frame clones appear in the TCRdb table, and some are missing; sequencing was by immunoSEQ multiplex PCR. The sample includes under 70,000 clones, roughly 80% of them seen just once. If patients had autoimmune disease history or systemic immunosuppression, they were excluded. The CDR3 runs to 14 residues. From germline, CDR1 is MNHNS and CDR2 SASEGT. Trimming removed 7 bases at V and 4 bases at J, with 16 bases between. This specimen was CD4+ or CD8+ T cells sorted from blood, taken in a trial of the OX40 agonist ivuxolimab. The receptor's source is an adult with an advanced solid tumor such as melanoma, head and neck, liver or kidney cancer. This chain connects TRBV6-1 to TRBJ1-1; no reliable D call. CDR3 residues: CASIPPSGGTEAFF. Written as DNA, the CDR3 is TGTGCCAGCATTCCGCCATCAGGAGGCACTGAAGCTTTCTTT.